The T cell receptor (beta chain) described here comes from a study of blood T cells in healthy people across ages (dated by TCRdb to 2013 to 2016). For the wider study: Template switching captured roughly one uniquely barcoded TCR beta cDNA molecule per two T cells in model experiments. To avoid experimental bias, donors of different ages were randomly spread across the sequencing lanes. Using deep sequencing normalized with unique cDNA molecular identifiers, the study measured how TCR beta repertoire diversity changes with age. Two additional independent replicas of 1 million unique cDNA reads from the same blood draw were analyzed for two donors (one aged 18 to 29 and one aged 80 or older). The donors were split into four age groups: young (average about 15 years), middle-aged (39), aged (62) and long-lived (about 82).

The library was prepared using 5' RACE. A second PCR of roughly 6 to 12 cycles was run with a J-beta primer mix and a sample-barcoded 5' primer. Each TCR beta cDNA molecule received a unique molecular identifier from a template-switch 5' adaptor carrying 12 random nucleotides. Each sample yielded at least 2.5 million CDR3-containing paired-end reads. First-strand cDNA synthesis was performed from all RNA using the Mint cDNA synthesis kit, with priming by a TRBC-specific oligonucleotide. After uracil-DNA glycosylase treatment, a first 18-cycle PCR used universal primers M1SS and BC2_uni_R on all cDNA. In the authors' own workflow: For normalization, 1 million high-quality reads, each with a distinct molecular identifier, were randomly selected from each sample. Instead of being binned into consensus sequences, reads that shared molecular identifiers were thrown out. CDR3 identification, clonotype clustering and error correction used MiTCR with a Q25 quality threshold and the strictest error-elimination algorithm. Lower-bound total TCR beta diversity was estimated with a nonparametric unseen species model using Euler transformation. TCRdb's own reprocessing of the public reads used fastp at Q25 and MiXCR and kept productive beta chains. CDR3 protein duplicates are merged, each entry listing the most common genes and DNA. For this entry, the V and J calls and clone size follow TCRdb and not the study's own pipeline. For this sample there are fewer than 2 million distinct CDR3 sequences; approximately 40% appear just once. The ten largest clones take up 23% of the sample.

About this clonotype itself: Its antigen remains undetermined. No much larger clone exists at a distance of one base, and base qualities are not known.

Per the germline V gene (reference sequence), LNHDA is the CDR1 and SQIVND is the CDR2. The junction shows trimming of 6 bases on V and 10 bases on J, and the gene matches do not reach 10 bases of it. From the cysteine through the phenylalanine, the CDR3 covers 16 amino acids. Just the 48-base CDR3 DNA is kept, in frame starting at base 1. Donors were 39 systemically healthy Caucasian individuals from Russia aged roughly 6 to 100 years. About 9.8 milliliters of peripheral blood were drawn from each donor into EDTA-treated Vacutainer tubes. Ficoll-Paque density-gradient centrifugation was used to isolate PBMCs, with at least 6.5 million per sample. Total RNA, at least 5.5 micrograms per sample, was extracted from PBMCs with Trizol reagent. For every donor, an aliquot of PBMCs went through flow cytometry to measure the percentages of naive CD45RAhigh/CD27high T cells. Overall results and qualifications from the work: Total diversity estimates from one million sequenced T cells were considered lower bounds and underestimates. Conclusive comparison of naive and antigen-experienced compartments was prevented by the profiling of bulk unsorted PBMCs. The CMV infection status of donors was not known, potentially confounding age-related changes in expanded clonotypes. A strong correlation was found between observed TCR beta diversity and the percentage of naive T cells measured by flow cytometry. The long-lived group showed more naive CD4+ T cells, fewer expanded clones and increased TCR diversity than the aged group, suggesting age selection. As age increased, observed TCR beta diversity per million T cells dropped in a roughly linear way, and a significant reduction was already evident by age around 41.

The sequencing sample was made of blood. This TCR derives from a human donor in good health. This chain is built from TRBV19 and TRBJ2-1; 15 bases in the junction line up with TRBD2. Read as DNA, the sequence is TGTGCCAGTAGAGGGACTAGCGGGGGGTGGTTTATGGAGCAGTTCTTC. Translated, this gives CASRGTSGGWFMEQFF.